This is a list of T cell receptor beta chains from one sample in a study of blood T cell repertoires in COVID-19. Generated by immunoSEQ multiplex PCR, the TCRdb table keeps only in-frame clones and is missing some. The sample holds 250,000 to 350,000 clones, 85% to 90% seen once. The sequenced sample was peripheral blood. The receptors come from a woman younger than 45 with COVID-19, enrolled during active disease. CDR3s include the opening cysteine and the closing phenylalanine or tryptophan. D genes are given only for firm matches. Some rows have no size entry. The others give once, few or many, or a class for an expanded clone.

j_call v_call clone_size d_call cdr3_nt cdr3_aa
TRBJ1-1 TRBV6-5 . . TGTGCCAGCAGTACAATAAACCGACAAAGGCGCGAAGCTTTCTTT CASSTINRQRREAFF
TRBJ2-1 TRBV7-9 . TRBD2 TGTGCCAGCAGCTTAGTTCTAGCGGGAGGAGATGAGCAGTTCTTC CASSLVLAGGDEQFF
TRBJ2-1 TRBV9 . TRBD2 TGTGCCAGCAGCCCCTCTGGCGGGAGGGCCGATGAGCAGTTCTTC CASSPSGGRADEQFF
TRBJ1-1 TRBV6-5 few . TGTGCCAGCAGCGCACAGCCAGTGAACACTGAAGCTTTCTTT CASSAQPVNTEAFF
TRBJ2-7 TRBV5-1 . TRBD2 TGCGCCAGCAGCCCCGGGACTAGCGGGAGCAGCGAGCAGTACTTC CASSPGTSGSSEQYF
TRBJ1-1 TRBV10-1 . TRBD1 TGCGCCAGCAGTGGGTCAGGGGGCCGAGCTTTCTTT CASSGSGGRAFF
TRBJ1-4 TRBV9 . TRBD1 TGTGCCAGGTGGGCAGGGGGGAGCGAAAAACTGTTTTTT CARWAGGSEKLFF
TRBJ2-1 TRBV7-9 . TRBD2 TGTGCCAGCAGCTTAGGAGCCGGGACTAGCGGTTACAATGAGCAGTTCTTC CASSLGAGTSGYNEQFF
TRBJ2-7 TRBV12-3/TRBV12-4 . TRBD2 TGTGCCAGCAGTCAGGGACTAGCGGGAGAGCAGTACTTC CASSQGLAGEQYF
TRBJ2-1 TRBV27 . TRBD2 TGTGCCAGCAGCCTGGGCGGACTAGCGGATGAGCAGTTCTTC CASSLGGLADEQFF
TRBJ2-5 TRBV19 . . TGTGCCAGTAGTATAGATCGACAGCAAGAGACCCAGTACTTC CASSIDRQQETQYF
TRBJ1-1 TRBV14 . TRBD1 TGTGCCAGCAGCCCCAGGGGGCTCGGCACTGAAGCTTTCTTT CASSPRGLGTEAFF
TRBJ1-1 TRBV4-1 once TRBD1 TGCGCCAGCAGCCAAGAAAGTGCGGACAGGAGGACTGAAGCTTTCTTT CASSQESADRRTEAFF
TRBJ2-1 TRBV2 . TRBD2 TGTGCCATTAGCGGGGACTCCTACAATGAGCAGTTCTTC CAISGDSYNEQFF
TRBJ2-5 TRBV28 . . TGTGCCAGCTCTGGGTCTTCAAGGCGGGAGACCCAGTACTTC CASSGSSRRETQYF
TRBJ1-2 TRBV5-6 . . TGTGCCAGCAGCTCATGGGAGCGAGGAAGAGGCTACACCTTC CASSSWERGRGYTF
TRBJ1-1 TRBV19 . . TGTGCCAGTAGTATAGGTTGGGACAAGGTGAACACTGAAGCTTTCTTT CASSIGWDKVNTEAFF
TRBJ1-6 TRBV9 once . TGTGCCAGCAGCGTATCGGGAGGGATATATAATTCACCCCTCCACTTT CASSVSGGIYNSPLHF
TRBJ1-5 TRBV23-1 . . TGCGCCAGCAGTCAATCCTGTCCTTGGAGCGCGATAAATCAGCCCCAGCATTTT CASSQSCPWSAINQPQHF
TRBJ1-5 TRBV12-5 . . TGTGCTAGTGGTTTGGTAATAGGGGGAACAAGGCAGCCCCAGCATTTT CASGLVIGGTRQPQHF
TRBJ2-1 TRBV29-1 . TRBD2 TGCAGCGTTGAAGCTAGCGGGAGGGCCTACAATGAGCAGTTCTTC CSVEASGRAYNEQFF
TRBJ2-7 TRBV11-2 . . TGTGCCAGCAGCTTAGGAGGGATAGGTTCCTACGAGCAGTACTTC CASSLGGIGSYEQYF
TRBJ2-7 TRBV28 . . TGTGCCAGCCGGTTCTCAGCAGGCTCCTACGAGCAGTACTTC CASRFSAGSYEQYF
TRBJ2-2 TRBV20-1 . TRBD1 TGCAGTGCTAGTAACGACAGGGGGCTTGCCACCGGGGAGCTGTTTTTT CSASNDRGLATGELFF
TRBJ2-7 TRBV7-9 . TRBD1 TGTGCCAGCAGCTTCGGGACAGCAACCTACGAGCAGTACTTC CASSFGTATYEQYF
TRBJ2-6 TRBV30 . TRBD1 TGTGCCTGGAGGAGGACAGGGACCGGGGCCAACGTCCTGACTTTC CAWRRTGTGANVLTF
TRBJ2-1 TRBV30 . TRBD2 TGTGCCGCAACTAGCGGCAATGAGCAGTTCTTC CAATSGNEQFF
TRBJ1-5 TRBV27 . . TGTGCCAGCAGTGAGGACAACTATAGCAATCAGCCCCAGCATTTT CASSEDNYSNQPQHF
TRBJ1-2 TRBV25-1 . TRBD1 TGTGCCAGCATCGGGACAGGGCGGCGTGGCTACACCTTC CASIGTGRRGYTF
TRBJ1-5 TRBV19 . . TGTGCCAGTAGTACAGGGTATACGAGCAATCAGCCCCAGCATTTT CASSTGYTSNQPQHF
TRBJ2-7 TRBV11-2 . . TGTGCCAGCAGCTTAGCGGCGGTTACCTACGAGCAGTACTTC CASSLAAVTYEQYF
TRBJ1-1 TRBV9 once . TGTGCCAGCGAAAACCCAGGGATCACTGAAGCTTTCTTT CASENPGITEAFF
TRBJ2-3 TRBV21-1 . . TGTGCCAGCAGCAAAAGGGGACTAGCGGCCACAGATACGCAGTATTTT CASSKRGLAATDTQYF
TRBJ1-2 TRBV21-1 . . TGTGCCAGCAGCAAAGAAAAAGTGGCAGGCTATGGCTACACCTTC CASSKEKVAGYGYTF
TRBJ2-3 TRBV10-3 . . TGTGCCATCAGTTGGGCGGGACGGGTAGATACGCAGTATTTT CAISWAGRVDTQYF
TRBJ2-1 TRBV10-3 . . TGTGCCATCGGGACTGCCTACAATGAGCAGTTCTTC CAIGTAYNEQFF
TRBJ1-5 TRBV30 . TRBD1 TGTGCCTGGAGTGTAGGGACAGGAGTAAGCAATCAGCCCCAGCATTTT CAWSVGTGVSNQPQHF
TRBJ2-3 TRBV11-2 . TRBD2 TGTGCCAGCAGCGCTCAGAGCGGGGGCACAGATACGCAGTATTTT CASSAQSGGTDTQYF
TRBJ2-1 TRBV7-3 . . TGTGCCAGCAGCTTAGAGGGTCATGAGCAGTTCTTC CASSLEGHEQFF
TRBJ1-5 TRBV6-5 . . TGTGCCAGCAGCCAGGGAAGCAATCAGCCCCAGCATTTT CASSQGSNQPQHF
TRBJ2-7 TRBV27 . . TGTGCCAGCAGTTTTTTCGGGGGCGAGCAGTACTTC CASSFFGGEQYF
TRBJ2-2 TRBV10-3 . TRBD2 TGTGCCATCGCCGTCCCTAGCGGGGTTAACACCGGGGAGCTGTTTTTT CAIAVPSGVNTGELFF
TRBJ1-2 TRBV30 once . TGTGCCTGGAATTCAGGGATCGGCTACACCTTC CAWNSGIGYTF
TRBJ2-7 TRBV6-6 few TRBD1 TGTGCCAGCAGTTACTTACAGGGGGACTCCTACGAGCAGTACTTC CASSYLQGDSYEQYF
TRBJ1-1 TRBV13 . TRBD1 TGTGCCAGCAGCCCTAATCTCGGACAGGGGACTGAAGCTTTCTTT CASSPNLGQGTEAFF
TRBJ2-7 TRBV2 . TRBD1 TGTGCCAGCGCCAAGCTACAGGGGGCCTACGAGCAGTACTTC CASAKLQGAYEQYF
TRBJ2-1 TRBV9 once TRBD1 TGTGCCAGCAGCGCGGGACAGGGCCGGTCCTACAATGAGCAGTTCTTC CASSAGQGRSYNEQFF
TRBJ1-1 TRBV18 . TRBD1 TGTGCCAGCTCACCCGGGACAGGGGCCATGAACACTGAAGCTTTCTTT CASSPGTGAMNTEAFF
TRBJ1-1 TRBV28 . TRBD1 TGTGCCAGCAGTACATTTGGGACAGGGATAGGGAACACTGAAGCTTTCTTT CASSTFGTGIGNTEAFF
TRBJ2-7 TRBV28 . . TGTGCCAGCAGTCCCCGCGGCTCCCCCACCCTCTACGAGCAGTACTTC CASSPRGSPTLYEQYF
TRBJ2-3 TRBV10-1 . . TGCGCCAGCAGTGAGCGGAGCGGCAGCACAGATACGCAGTATTTT CASSERSGSTDTQYF
TRBJ1-2 TRBV6-4 once TRBD1 TGTGCCAGCATGAACAGGGGAGACGTAGGTGGCTACACCTTC CASMNRGDVGGYTF